These T cell receptor beta chains were read from a single sample in a study of T cell responses to AZD1222 COVID-19 vaccine. Method: immunoSEQ multiplex PCR; TCRdb's copy keeps in-frame clones and lacks some. The sample has some 80,000 clones, roughly 90% seen once; the top ten hold roughly 7.6%. The starting material was peripheral blood, obtained on day 0 of AZD1222 vaccination. The receptors were sampled from an adult in good health. CDR3s include the opening cysteine and the closing phenylalanine or tryptophan. D genes are given only for firm matches. Clone size is not always given. Where it is, it says once, few, many or a class for expanded clones.

d_gene: .
v_gene: TRBV29-1
abundance: .
len: 12
j_gene: TRBJ2-5
CDR3aa: CSLSPNGETQYF
CDR3nt: TGCAGCCTCAGTCCGAATGGGGAGACCCAGTACTTC

d_gene: TRBD1
v_gene: TRBV28
abundance: few
len: 12
j_gene: TRBJ1-1
CDR3aa: CASGDRGTEAFF
CDR3nt: TGTGCCAGCGGAGACAGGGGAACTGAAGCTTTCTTT

d_gene: .
v_gene: TRBV25-1
abundance: .
len: 14
j_gene: TRBJ2-7
CDR3aa: CASRGSRRDYEQYF
CDR3nt: TGTGCCAGCAGGGGGTCCAGGAGGGACTACGAGCAGTACTTC

d_gene: .
v_gene: TRBV27
abundance: .
len: 14
j_gene: TRBJ1-4
CDR3aa: CASSRPGTNEKLFF
CDR3nt: TGTGCCAGCAGTCGGCCGGGGACTAATGAAAAACTGTTTTTT

d_gene: TRBD2
v_gene: TRBV10-1
abundance: .
len: 18
j_gene: TRBJ2-1
CDR3aa: CASSDTGLAGGSFGEQFF
CDR3nt: TGCGCCAGCAGTGATACCGGACTAGCGGGGGGGTCATTTGGTGAGCAGTTCTTC

d_gene: TRBD1
v_gene: TRBV7-9
abundance: .
len: 15
j_gene: TRBJ1-1
CDR3aa: CASSFPGGMSTEAFF
CDR3nt: TGTGCCAGCAGCTTCCCAGGGGGCATGAGCACTGAAGCTTTCTTT

d_gene: .
v_gene: TRBV30
abundance: .
len: 12
j_gene: TRBJ2-7
CDR3aa: CAWTPRDGEQYF
CDR3nt: TGTGCCTGGACCCCTCGGGACGGCGAGCAGTACTTC

d_gene: .
v_gene: TRBV9
abundance: .
len: 16
j_gene: TRBJ2-2
CDR3aa: CASSVVGRGNTGELFF
CDR3nt: TGTGCCAGCAGCGTAGTTGGCAGGGGAAACACCGGGGAGCTGTTTTTT

d_gene: TRBD2
v_gene: TRBV9
abundance: .
len: 16
j_gene: TRBJ2-1
CDR3aa: CASSPSRAGGPNEQFF
CDR3nt: TGTGCCAGCAGCCCCAGTCGAGCGGGGGGGCCCAATGAGCAGTTCTTC

d_gene: .
v_gene: TRBV5-1
abundance: .
len: 12
j_gene: TRBJ2-5
CDR3aa: CASSLFQETQYF
CDR3nt: TGCGCCAGCAGCTTGTTCCAAGAGACCCAGTACTTC

d_gene: TRBD1
v_gene: TRBV15
abundance: .
len: 12
j_gene: TRBJ2-1
CDR3aa: CATSRTGVEQFF
CDR3nt: TGTGCCACCAGCAGGACAGGGGTTGAGCAGTTCTTC

d_gene: .
v_gene: TRBV5-8
abundance: .
len: 14
j_gene: TRBJ1-1
CDR3aa: CASSKYSGNTEAFF
CDR3nt: TGTGCCAGCAGCAAATACTCGGGGAACACTGAAGCTTTCTTT

d_gene: .
v_gene: TRBV9
abundance: .
len: 16
j_gene: TRBJ1-4
CDR3aa: CASSPSGEPVLGKLFF
CDR3nt: TGTGCCAGCAGCCCCTCCGGGGAGCCTGTATTGGGAAAACTGTTTTTT

d_gene: .
v_gene: TRBV20-1
abundance: few
len: 12
j_gene: TRBJ2-1
CDR3aa: CSASFSEIEQFF
CDR3nt: TGCAGTGCTAGTTTCTCGGAGATTGAGCAGTTCTTC

d_gene: .
v_gene: TRBV28
abundance: .
len: 15
j_gene: TRBJ2-2
CDR3aa: CASSLFGGPGGELFF
CDR3nt: TGTGCCAGCAGTTTATTTGGAGGGCCCGGCGGGGAGCTGTTTTTT

d_gene: TRBD1
v_gene: TRBV7-9
abundance: .
len: 14
j_gene: TRBJ2-7
CDR3aa: CASSVGTGGVVQYF
CDR3nt: TGTGCCAGCAGCGTCGGGACAGGGGGGGTTGTGCAGTACTTC

d_gene: .
v_gene: TRBV19
abundance: .
len: 14
j_gene: TRBJ1-2
CDR3aa: CASSKKGRDYGYTF
CDR3nt: TGTGCCAGTAGTAAGAAGGGCCGAGACTATGGCTACACCTTC

d_gene: TRBD1
v_gene: TRBV11-1
abundance: .
len: 16
j_gene: TRBJ1-2
CDR3aa: CASSSPGTVMDYGYTF
CDR3nt: TGTGCCAGCAGCTCCCCCGGGACAGTGATGGACTATGGCTACACCTTC

d_gene: TRBD1
v_gene: TRBV18
abundance: .
len: 13
j_gene: TRBJ2-7
CDR3aa: CASSGQANYEQYF
CDR3nt: TGTGCCAGCTCAGGACAGGCCAATTACGAGCAGTACTTC

d_gene: .
v_gene: TRBV27
abundance: .
len: 19
j_gene: TRBJ2-7
CDR3aa: CASRPKYMGMQESSYEQYF
CDR3nt: TGTGCCAGCAGACCTAAATATATGGGGATGCAGGAGAGCTCCTACGAGCAGTACTTC

d_gene: .
v_gene: TRBV19
abundance: .
len: 13
j_gene: TRBJ2-7
CDR3aa: CASSPRGVGEQYF
CDR3nt: TGTGCCAGTAGCCCCAGGGGGGTTGGCGAGCAGTACTTC

d_gene: .
v_gene: TRBV29-1
abundance: .
len: 12
j_gene: TRBJ1-2
CDR3aa: CSVATTGEGYTF
CDR3nt: TGCAGCGTTGCGACTACAGGCGAAGGCTACACCTTC

d_gene: TRBD1
v_gene: TRBV19
abundance: .
len: 15
j_gene: TRBJ1-1
CDR3aa: CASSIRGQSNTEAFF
CDR3nt: TGTGCCAGTAGTATCCGGGGACAGAGCAACACTGAAGCTTTCTTT

d_gene: .
v_gene: TRBV7-2
abundance: .
len: 14
j_gene: TRBJ2-1
CDR3aa: CASSLSGTNNEQFF
CDR3nt: TGTGCCAGCAGCTTATCGGGCACGAACAATGAGCAGTTCTTC

d_gene: .
v_gene: TRBV18
abundance: .
len: 16
j_gene: TRBJ2-1
CDR3aa: CASSPPGLAPDNEQFF
CDR3nt: TGTGCCAGCTCACCACCGGGTCTAGCGCCCGACAATGAGCAGTTCTTC

d_gene: .
v_gene: TRBV6-2/TRBV6-3
abundance: .
len: 13
j_gene: TRBJ1-1
CDR3aa: CASSYMGRAEAFF
CDR3nt: TGTGCCAGCAGTTACATGGGTCGCGCTGAAGCTTTCTTT

d_gene: .
v_gene: TRBV25-1
abundance: .
len: 16
j_gene: TRBJ1-4
CDR3aa: CASSGPLGGINEKLFF
CDR3nt: TGTGCCAGCAGTGGCCCTCTGGGGGGGATTAATGAAAAACTGTTTTTT

d_gene: .
v_gene: TRBV9
abundance: .
len: 16
j_gene: TRBJ1-3
CDR3aa: CASSAAGGHSGNTIYF
CDR3nt: TGTGCCAGCAGCGCCGCTGGAGGGCACTCTGGAAACACCATATATTTT